These 12 T cell receptor beta chains came from one sample sequenced in a study of cytomegalovirus exposure and HLA in healthy donors (dated by TCRdb to 2016 to 2017). Library construction relied on the immunoSEQ multiplex PCR assay. For the multiplex PCR, a mixture combining 60 forward primers for TCR Vbeta segments and 13 reverse primers for TCR Jbeta segments was used. TCRdb stores this immuneACCESS table with in-frame sequences only. Part of the clones is absent; in the studies checked, under half of the shortfall reflects unresolved V genes, and no reason is known for the rest. The sample has over 150,000 clones on record, roughly 71% of them singletons. The ten most abundant clones make up almost 3% of the sample. The sample consisted of PBMCs. All receptors derive from a woman aged 50 to 60 in good health and CMV-seropositive.

This clone was seen only once. The V and J genes are TRBV6-1 and TRBJ2-5, with 8 bases that match TRBD1. The CDR3 runs to 15 residues. J was trimmed by 2 bases and V by 4 bases; bases with no gene match: 6. Germline V gene sequence: CDR1 MNHNS, CDR2 SASEGT. Here the CDR3 DNA reads TGTGCCAGCAGTGCTATGGGACAGGTTCAAGAGACCCAGTACTTC. This codes for CASSAMGQVQETQYF.

The chain couples TRBV5-1 to TRBJ2-1; no firm D call. The V gene lost 0 bases and the J gene lost 7 bases, with 11 bases spanning the gap. CDR1 is SGHRS, CDR2 YFSETQ, per germline. The CDR3 is 14 amino acids. The DNA of the CDR3 is TGCGCCAGCAGCTTGGGTACACAGTGGAATGAGCAGTTCTTC. Encoded protein: CASSLGTQWNEQFF. Full variable domain (missing parts from reference TRBV5-1 and TRBJ2-1): KAGVTQTPRYLIKTRGQQVTLSCSPISGHRSVSWYQQTPGQGLQFLFEYFSETQRNKGNFPGRFSGRQFSNSRSEMNVSTLELGDSALYLCASSLGTQWNEQFFGPGTRLTVL.

V gene TRBV21-1 combines with J gene TRBJ1-6; the D segment call TRBD1 is taken from the table without a DNA check. TRBV21-1 corresponds to a pseudogene. This CDR3 spans 16 amino acids. CDR3 loop: CASSKTWDRENSPLHF. CDR3 nucleotides: TGTGCCAGCAGCAAGACCTGGGACAGAGAAAATTCACCCCTCCACTTT.

V and J are TRBV2 and TRBJ2-5, with 11 bases matching TRBD1. The CDR3 spans 15 residues. V was clipped by 6 bases and J by 0 bases; unmatched bases: 3. CDR1 and CDR2 (germline): SNHLY, FYNNEI. CDR3 loop: CASRRDRGYQETQYF. The CDR3, as DNA: TGTGCCAGCAGACGGGACAGGGGGTACCAAGAGACCCAGTACTTC.

CDR3 protein: CASSQDRGQTQEFYEQYF. CDR3 nucleotides: TGTGCCAGCAGCCAAGATAGGGGACAGACACAGGAATTTTACGAGCAGTACTTC. This sequence joins TRBV4-2 and TRBJ2-7; 7 bases match TRBD1. CDR1 and CDR2 from the germline V gene are LGHNA and YNFKEQ. V trimming: 0 bases; J trimming: 4 bases; junction bases outside the gene matches: 15. This CDR3 region has 18 residues.

This chain links TRBV5-6 with TRBJ1-3, with TRBD1 matching 9 bases. The CDR3 runs 16 residues. J gave up 2 bases and V 0 bases, and 3 bases lay outside the gene matches. Germline assignment: CDR1 SGHDT and CDR2 YYEEEE. The CDR3 coding sequence is TGTGCCAGCAGCTTGGACCGGACAGGGGCTGGAAACACCATATATTTT. Translating gives CASSLDRTGAGNTIYF.

This chain links TRBV6-1 with TRBJ1-3; D not resolved. This CDR3 is 16 amino acids long. Trimming cost V 2 bases and J 1 base, with 12 bases left between them. Germline CDR1 MNHNS, CDR2 SASEGT. The CDR3 protein is CASSETGLGSGNTIYF. In nucleotides, the CDR3 is TGTGCCAGCAGTGAAACGGGGTTGGGTTCTGGAAACACCATATATTTT.

This chain joins TRBV6-5 and TRBJ1-5; no firm D call. Germline V lookup: CDR1 MNHEY, CDR2 SVGAGI. Trimming shortened V by 6 bases and J by 0 bases, and 6 bases separated the two germline ends. The CDR3 runs to 13 residues. CDR3 protein: CASRRNSNQPQHF. The CDR3 region has the DNA TGTGCCAGCAGGAGAAATAGCAATCAGCCCCAGCATTTT.

J is TRBJ1-2 and V is TRBV7-8, with 10 positions matching TRBD1. J was trimmed by 5 bases and V by 3 bases; bases with no gene match: 6. CDR1 SGHVS and CDR2 FQNEAQ come from the germline V gene. This CDR3 spans 15 amino acids. The CDR3 loop is CASSFTDRGLYGYTF. The DNA for the CDR3 is TGTGCCAGCAGCTTTACCGACAGGGGGCTTTATGGCTACACCTTC.

This clone occurred a few times. This chain uses TRBV7-6 with TRBJ2-1; unclear D gene. Germline V gene data show CDR1 as SGHVS and CDR2 as FNYEAQ. V lost 2 bases to trimming and J lost 11 bases, with 13 bases between them. The CDR3 length is 13 residues. CDR3 region: CASSLNQEQKQFF. In DNA form, the CDR3 reads TGTGCCAGCAGCTTAAACCAAGAACAGAAGCAGTTCTTC.

The chain employs TRBV5-1 and TRBJ2-3; 14 bases are a match to TRBD2. Losses at the gene ends were 4 bases for V and 1 base for J; bases not matched to a gene: 2. Germline V CDR1 and CDR2: SGHRS, YFSETQ. The CDR3 spans 16 residues. CDR3 sequence: CASSGGLAGGTDTQYF. The CDR3 DNA is TGCGCCAGCAGCGGGGGACTAGCGGGGGGCACAGATACGCAGTATTTT.

This clone was recorded once. One end of the junction is discordant with germline, which a read error may explain. This rearrangement joins TRBV5-1 to TRBJ2-5; maybe TRBD1 (6 bases). CDR3 length equals 15 residues. Germline assignment: CDR1 SGHRS and CDR2 YFSETQ. This chain's CDR3 is CANSFLGQGSETQYF. DNA for the CDR3: TGCGCCAACAGCTTTTTAGGGCAGGGGTCAGAGACCCAGTACTTC.